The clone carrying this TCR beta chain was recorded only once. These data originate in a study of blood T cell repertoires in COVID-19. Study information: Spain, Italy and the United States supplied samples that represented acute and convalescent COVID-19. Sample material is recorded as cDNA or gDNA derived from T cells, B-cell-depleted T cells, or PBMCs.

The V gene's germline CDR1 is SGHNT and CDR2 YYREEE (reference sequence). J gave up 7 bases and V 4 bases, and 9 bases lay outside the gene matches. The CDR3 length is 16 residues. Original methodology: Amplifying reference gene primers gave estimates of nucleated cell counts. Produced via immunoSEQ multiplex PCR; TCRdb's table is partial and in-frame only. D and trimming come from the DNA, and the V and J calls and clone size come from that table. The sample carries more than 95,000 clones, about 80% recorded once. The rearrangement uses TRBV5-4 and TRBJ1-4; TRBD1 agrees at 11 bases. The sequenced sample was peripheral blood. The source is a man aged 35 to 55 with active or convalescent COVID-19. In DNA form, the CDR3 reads TGTGCCAGCAGCGACGGGACAGGGGGAACGAGTGAAAAACTGTTTTTT. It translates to CASSDGTGGTSEKLFF.